This T cell receptor (beta chain) derives from a study of T cell clonotyping in hematopoietic cell transplantation. Profiled with immunoSEQ multiplex PCR; TCRdb holds only in-frame clones, not every one. The sample lists roughly 2,900 clones; about 80% were seen once. Trimming removed 3 bases at V and 2 bases at J, with 8 bases between. Germline CDR1 LNHDA, CDR2 SQIVND (reference sequence). The CDR3 contains 15 residues. This sample comprised peripheral blood mononuclear cells, obtained 30 days after allogeneic stem cell transplant. This chain uses TRBV19 with TRBJ2-6, with D perhaps matching TRBD2 (5 bases). This TCR was recovered from a male patient between 60 and 69 years old who had an allogeneic stem cell transplant, so T cells may come from the graft donor. Some clones in this sample may be carry-over from other donors' samples. The CDR3 nucleotides read TGTGCCAGTAGTATGGCGCGGGCTGGGGCCAACGTCCTGACTTTC. Encoded protein: CASSMARAGANVLTF.